This T cell receptor beta chain stems from a study of long-term antiretroviral therapy in people with HIV. The study drew at least one pre-ART and at least two post-ART PBMC samples from every donor. Treatment for all HIV-infected participants took place in the United States. Regarding this clone: What it recognizes is unknown.

Study results and caveats: Clonotypes expanded prior to ART showed repertoire dominance at all sampled time points. Neither ART adherence, viral resistance nor therapy changes were documented.

V gave up 10 bases and J gave up 5 bases; unmatched junction bases: 16. Germline lookup yields CDR1 MNHNY and CDR2 SVGAGI (reference sequence). CDR3 size: 15 residues. Researchers ran immunoSEQ v3.0 at survey level. Some clones are missing from TCRdb's copy, which holds only in-frame ones; the method was immunoSEQ multiplex PCR. This table holds 25,000 to 30,000 clones, 84% found once. This material consisted of unsorted PBMCs, taken 0.4 years after starting antiretroviral therapy. The origin of this receptor is a man between 18 and 35 years old with HIV. The chain recombines TRBV6-6 with TRBJ1-2; TRBD1 aligns across 7 bases. CDR3 sequence reads: CATSSGGDSFYGYTF. CDR3 in DNA: TGTGCCACCTCATCCGGGGGGGACAGTTTTTATGGCTACACCTTC.